One T cell receptor beta chain is described in this entry. Antigen unknown. This entry belongs to a study of CD8 T cells in ankylosing spondylitis. Study-wide points: A TCR beta motif of eight or nine highly homologous variants seemed to mark ankylosing spondylitis blood. Past research had described some motif variants in reactive arthritis synovial fluid and blood.

TCRdb reprocessed the 5' RACE reads via MiXCR and lists one record per CDR3 protein. Among about 800,000 distinct CDR3 sequences listed, 12% were seen once. The CDR3 loop spans 18 amino acids. CDR1 is MGHRA, CDR2 YSYEKL, per germline. Trimming removed 0 bases from V and 0 bases from J, with 18 bases in between. V gene TRBV4-1 combines with J gene TRBJ2-7; D may match TRBD1 or TRBD2 (5 bases each). This receptor was taken from a male donor with ankylosing spondylitis. What was sequenced was blood, either unsorted or a sorted T cell fraction (not recorded which). The CDR3 DNA follows: TGCGCCAGCAGCCAAGATCAGCGAAGAATGGGACGCTCCTACGAGCAGTACTTC. Translating it yields CASSQDQRRMGRSYEQYF.